These 25 T cell receptor beta chains share one sample of origin, sequenced in a study of tumor-infiltrating lymphocytes in primary liver carcinoma. Blood RNA originated from unsorted whole blood, with germline DNA additionally extracted. A primer matching the constant region was used to make TCR beta cDNA from approximately 0.45 ug of total RNA. Libraries covering TCR beta were generated through three nested multiplex PCR rounds (using a slightly modified ARM-PCR). TRBV1-TRBV30 forward and Cbeta reverse primers drove the first two approximately 10-cycle rounds. TCRdb re-analysed the multiplex PCR reads in MiXCR, keeping a single row per CDR3 protein. Among 310,000 or so distinct CDR3 sequences listed, around three fifths were seen once. Sequencing used peripheral blood. The receptors were gathered from a woman between 25 and 40 years old with primary liver carcinoma and hepatitis B virus infection.

Notes on this clonotype: Germline and junction disagree at one end, which may indicate a read error. This chain joins TRBV6-6 and TRBJ2-3, with a possible D match to TRBD2 (6 bases). This CDR3 region has 16 residues. Germline V lookup: CDR1 MNHNY, CDR2 SVGAGI (reference sequence). DNA for the CDR3: TGTGCCAGCAGTGGAACCGGGACTGGATACACAGATACGCGGTATTTT. Translating gives CASSGTGTGYTDTRYF.

V usage is TRBV6-2 or TRBV6-3 and J usage is TRBJ2-2; 11 bases are shared with TRBD2. J gave up 3 bases and V 11 bases, and 17 bases lay outside the gene matches. CDR1 MNHEY and CDR2 SVGEGT come from the germline V gene. The CDR3 runs to 18 residues. The CDR3 region is CAGTYRTSGWRDTGELFF. The CDR3 region has the DNA TGTGCCGGCACTTACCGGACTAGCGGGTGGAGGGACACCGGGGAGCTGTTTTTT.

V gene TRBV12-3 or TRBV12-4 combines with J gene TRBJ2-2; the D is unclear. The CDR3 is made up of 17 amino acids. Trimming cost V 3 bases and J 5 bases, with 19 bases left between them. DNA for the CDR3: TGTGCCAGCAGTTTTCGACCCCAGGAGACCGGGACCGGGGAGCTGTTTTTT. Translation: CASSFRPQETGTGELFF.

A remark on this clonotype: This may come from a read error, since a much larger clone is one base off. J is TRBJ2-7 and V is TRBV5-5; TRBD2 agrees at 7 bases. CDR3 length: 15 amino acids. CDR1 and CDR2 from the germline V gene are SGHKS and YYEKEE (reference sequence). The V segment lost 0 bases and the J segment 2 bases; nucleotides outside the gene matches: 5. The CDR3 DNA is TGTGCCAGCAGCTTGGAGGCTAGCGGAGCCTACGAGCAGTACTTC. Translating gives CASSLEASGAYEQYF.

As for this clonotype: An end of the junction differs from the germline gene, which may be a read error. J is TRBJ2-7 and V is TRBV14; possible D gene TRBD2, 6 bases. CDR1 is SGHDN and CDR2 is FVKESK in the germline V gene. The CDR3 loop spans 14 amino acids. CDR3 sequence (DNA): TGTGCCAGCAGCCAATTGGAGGGCTCCTACGAGCAGCACTTC. It codes for CASSQLEGSYEQHF.

V gene TRBV4-1 combines with J gene TRBJ2-5; D is unclear. In germline, CDR1 is MGHRA, CDR2 YSYEKL. V lost 0 bases and J 7 bases, leaving 15 bases between the germline ends. The CDR3 has 15 residues. CDR3 sequence reads: CASSQDELDFGTQYF. CDR3 bases: TGCGCCAGCAGCCAAGATGAGCTAGACTTCGGGACCCAGTACTTC.

Concerning this clonotype itself: The junction departs from the called germline gene at one end, perhaps through a read error. The rearrangement joins TRBV14 to TRBJ2-1, with a weak D call TRBD2 (6 bases). The CDR3 runs to 16 residues. CDR1 and CDR2 from the germline V gene are SGHDN and FVKESK. The CDR3 sequence is CASSPREGRPEDEQFF. Written as DNA, the CDR3 is TGTGCCAGCAGCCCCCGCGAAGGGAGGCCTGAGGATGAACAGTTCTTC. Based on the CDR3 plus reference TRBV14 and TRBJ2-1, the full variable domain is EAGVTQFPSHSVIEKGQTVTLRCDPISGHDNLYWYRRVMGKEIKFLLHFVKESKQDESGMPNNRFLAERTGGTYSTLKVQPAELEDSGVYFCASSPREGRPEDEQFFGPGTRLTVL.

V usage is TRBV7-9 and J usage is TRBJ2-7; weak D call: TRBD1 (5 bases). CDR1 and CDR2 from the germline V gene are SEHNR and FQNEAQ (reference sequence). Trimming pared 5 bases from V and 4 bases from J, leaving 12 bases between. The CDR3 consists of 13 residues. Here the CDR3 reads CASSDPQGYEQYF. CDR3 nucleotides: TGTGCCAGCAGCGACCCTCAGGGTTACGAGCAGTACTTC.

The gene calls are TRBV5-1 and TRBJ2-2; perhaps TRBD2 as D (6 bases). V was cut by 4 bases and J by 7 bases, with 14 bases left in between. The germline CDR1 and CDR2 sequences are SGHRS and YFSETQ. The CDR3 has 14 residues. CDR3 protein: CASSPRENNGELFF. The CDR3 DNA is TGCGCCAGCAGCCCCCGGGAGAATAACGGGGAGCTGTTTTTT.

Note on this clonotype: One junction end does not reproduce the germline sequence, and a read error may be involved. The chain employs TRBV6-5 and TRBJ2-3; D could derive from TRBD1 or TRBD2 (5 bases each). This CDR3 is built from 16 residues. CDR1 and CDR2 from the germline V gene are MNHEY and SVGAGI. The CDR3 loop reads CASSHSGGGSTDTQYF. The DNA for the CDR3 is TGTGCCAGCAGTCACTCTGGTGGGGGTAGCACAGATACGCAGTATTTT.

In regard to this clonotype: Just one base apart from a much larger clone, this may be a read error. This rearrangement joins TRBV6-1 to TRBJ2-2, with 11 bases matching TRBD1. This CDR3 has 15 residues. V was clipped by 7 bases and J by 4 bases; unmatched bases: 5. Germline values: CDR1 MNHNS, CDR2 SASEGT. CDR3 region: CASIRDRGVTGELFF. CDR3 nucleotide sequence: TGTGCCAGCATTAGGGACAGGGGGGTCACCGGGGAGCTGTTTTTT.

A word on this clonotype: A much larger clone lies one base from this, so it may be a read error. This chain links TRBV6-6 with TRBJ1-6; a weak D match, TRBD1 (6 bases). The CDR3 runs 16 residues. Germline assignment: CDR1 MNHNY and CDR2 SVGAGI (reference sequence). CDR3 residues: CASSWGQGSYNSSLHF. The DNA for the CDR3 is TGTGCCAGCAGTTGGGGGCAGGGGTCCTATAATTCATCCCTCCACTTT.

Notes on this clonotype: It may be a read error: a sequence one base away is much more abundant. The CDR3 DNA reads as TGCAACGTTGAATGGTCCAGTTTAAATGAGCAGTTCTTC. Its translation is CNVEWSSLNEQFF. The chain has TRBV29-1 and TRBJ2-1; D not certain. This CDR3 is built from 13 residues. CDR1 is SQVTM, CDR2 ANQGSEA, per germline.

The sample holds a few counts of this clonotype. The chain links TRBV5-5 to TRBJ2-3; a weak D match, TRBD1 (6 bases). Looked up from germline, CDR1 is SGHKS and CDR2 is YYEKEE (reference sequence). The CDR3 consists of 13 residues. V was clipped by 4 bases and J by 6 bases, with 12 bases between them. CDR3: CASSEQGGDTQYF. The CDR3 DNA reads as TGTGCCAGCAGCGAACAGGGTGGCGATACGCAGTATTTT.

In this sample, this clonotype turned up many times. The CDR3 loop reads CATGDGGTQYF. The CDR3, as DNA: TGTGCCACAGGGGATGGAGGGACCCAGTACTTC. The V call is TRBV11-3, the J call TRBJ2-5, with D perhaps TRBD1 (6 bases). This CDR3 spans 11 amino acids. Trimming took 10 bases from V and 7 from J, leaving 13 bases between them. From germline, CDR1 is SGHNT and CDR2 YENEEA.

The genes are TRBV24-1 and TRBJ2-7; D might be TRBD1 (5 bases). V lost 4 bases, J lost 3 bases, and 12 bases lay in between. CDR1 and CDR2 from the germline V gene are KGHDR and SFDVKD. The CDR3 consists of 14 residues. CDR3 residues: CATSEKGRIYEQYF. The DNA of the CDR3 is TGTGCCACCAGTGAAAAGGGGCGAATCTACGAGCAGTACTTC.

V and J are TRBV29-1 and TRBJ2-1, with a tentative D call TRBD2 (7 bases). CDR3 size: 16 residues. Germline lookup yields CDR1 SQVTM and CDR2 ANQGSEA. The V and J ends lost 1 base and 0 bases respectively, with 13 bases between them. The CDR3 region has the DNA TGCAGCGTTGAAGGGGGGGGCGTTGGCTCCTACAATGAGCAGTTCTTC. Translated, it gives CSVEGGGVGSYNEQFF.

In DNA form, the CDR3 reads TGTGCCAACATAAGAGACATCAATCAGCCCCAGCATTTT. Translating it yields CANIRDINQPQHF. The chain employs TRBV6-1 and TRBJ1-5; D unclear. The CDR3 has 13 residues. CDR1 and CDR2 from the germline V gene are MNHNS and SASEGT. Trimming removed 10 bases from V and 3 bases from J, with 13 bases in between.

This clonotype was counted once. It may be a read error: a sequence one base away is much more abundant. Likely a read error: the CDR3 ends without its conserved phenylalanine or tryptophan. Because the CDR3's place on the DNA is in doubt, the DNA is left out and the CDR3 is given as listed by TCRdb. The rearrangement uses TRBV6-2 or TRBV6-3 and TRBJ2-7; the listed D gene, TRBD1, was not tested against the DNA. The germline V gene encodes CDR1 MNHEY and CDR2 SVGEGT. 12 amino acids form the CDR3, both terminal residues included. CDR3 residues: CASSYRGFLWYL.

The table lists this clonotype with a count of one. This may arise from a read error, as a much more abundant clone is one base away. The rearrangement links TRBV28 to TRBJ2-7, with D unresolved. Per the germline V gene, CDR1 is MDHEN and CDR2 is SYDVKM. This CDR3 is 15 amino acids long. The CDR3: CASSLTDRRSYGQYF. The CDR3 DNA follows: TGTGCCAGCAGTTTAACGGACCGAAGATCCTACGGGCAGTACTTC.

In regard to this clonotype: At one end, the junction sequence differs from germline, possibly due to a read error. This chain links TRBV14 with TRBJ2-3; the match to TRBD2 covers 7 bases. Germline CDR1 reads SGHDN; CDR2 reads FVKESK. The CDR3 runs 13 residues. The CDR3 coding sequence is TGTGCCAACAGCCAAGTCGGGGGAGGGACGCAGTATTTT. It translates to CANSQVGGGTQYF.

This clonotype was seen many times. This sequence joins TRBV11-2 and TRBJ2-7, with D possibly matching TRBD2 (5 bases). CDR1 SGHAT and CDR2 FQNNGV come from the germline V gene. The CDR3 extends over 12 amino acids. Trimming removed 1 base from V and 11 bases from J, with 12 bases in between. The CDR3: CASSLGGRDEYF. The CDR3 coding sequence is TGTGCCAGCAGCTTAGGTGGACGGGATGAGTACTTC.

The rearrangement links TRBV6-5 to TRBJ1-2; no clear D gene. Germline values: CDR1 MNHEY, CDR2 SVGAGI. The V gene lost 0 bases and the J gene lost 13 bases, with 21 bases spanning the gap. CDR3 length: 15 residues. The CDR3 is CASSYSAFSNYGRTF. In nucleotides, the CDR3 is TGTGCCAGCAGTTACTCTGCCTTCTCTAACTATGGTCGCACCTTC.

This clonotype was seen a few times. The chain uses TRBV11-3 and TRBJ2-7; D not certain. Trimming pared 4 bases from V and 8 bases from J, leaving 18 bases between. Germline CDR1 SGHNT, CDR2 YENEEA. The CDR3 has 14 residues. The CDR3 bases are TGTGCCAGCAGCTCACGGAGCGCTGGTGACAAGCAGTACTTC. Amino acids: CASSSRSAGDKQYF. Full variable domain (missing parts from reference TRBV11-3 and TRBJ2-7): EAGVVQSPRYKIIEKKQPVAFWCNPISGHNTLYWYLQNLGQGPELLIRYENEEAVDDSQLPKDRFSAERLKGVDSTLKIQPAELGDSAVYLCASSSRSAGDKQYFGPGTRLTVT.

The table lists this clonotype with a few counts. The DNA for the CDR3 is TGCGCCAGCAGCCAAGTGGGCCATAACCAAGAGACCCAGTACTTC. Translated: CASSQVGHNQETQYF. The chain combines TRBV4-1 with TRBJ2-5; D call uncertain. Germline V gives CDR1 MGHRA, CDR2 YSYEKL. The CDR3 loop spans 15 amino acids. Trimming pared 1 base from V and 0 bases from J, leaving 9 bases between.